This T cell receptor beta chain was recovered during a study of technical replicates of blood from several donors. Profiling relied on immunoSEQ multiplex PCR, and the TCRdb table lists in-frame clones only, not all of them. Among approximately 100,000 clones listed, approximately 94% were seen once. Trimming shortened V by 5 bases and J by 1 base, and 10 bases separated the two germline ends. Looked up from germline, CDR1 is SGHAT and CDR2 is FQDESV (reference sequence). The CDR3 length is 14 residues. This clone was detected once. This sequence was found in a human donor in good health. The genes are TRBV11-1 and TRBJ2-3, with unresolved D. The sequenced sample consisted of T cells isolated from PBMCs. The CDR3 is CASSLTQGTDTQYF. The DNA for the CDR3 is TGTGCCAGCAGCCTTACACAAGGCACAGATACGCAGTATTTT.